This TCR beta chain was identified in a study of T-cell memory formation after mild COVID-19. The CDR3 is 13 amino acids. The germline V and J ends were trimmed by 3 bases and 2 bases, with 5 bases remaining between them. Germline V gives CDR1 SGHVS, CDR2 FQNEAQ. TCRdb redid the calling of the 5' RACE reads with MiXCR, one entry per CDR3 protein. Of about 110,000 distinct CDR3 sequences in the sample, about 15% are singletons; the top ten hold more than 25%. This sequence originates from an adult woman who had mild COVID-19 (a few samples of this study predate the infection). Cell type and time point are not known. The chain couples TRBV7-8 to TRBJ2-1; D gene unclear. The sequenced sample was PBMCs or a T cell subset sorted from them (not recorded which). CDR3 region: CASSFGTYNEQFF. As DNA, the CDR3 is TGTGCCAGCAGCTTCGGCACCTACAATGAGCAGTTCTTC. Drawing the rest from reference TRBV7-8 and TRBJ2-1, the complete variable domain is GAGVSQSPRYKVAKRGQDVALRCDPISGHVSLFWYQQALGQGPEFLTYFQNEAQLDKSGLPSDRFFAERPEGSVSTLKIQRTQQEDSAVYLCASSFGTYNEQFFGPGTRLTVL.